This T cell receptor beta chain was retrieved from a study of blood T cell repertoires in COVID-19. As for the study in general: Italy, Spain and the United States were the sources of the convalescent and acute COVID-19 samples. The cDNA or gDNA used as material had been derived from T cells, B-cell-depleted T cells, or PBMCs.

The CDR3 has 14 residues. The V gene lost 5 bases and the J gene lost 3 bases, with 13 bases spanning the gap. Germline CDR1 KGHSH, CDR2 LQKENI. Under the authors' procedure: Estimated nucleated cell counts came from reference gene primer amplification. Clones were sequenced by immunoSEQ multiplex PCR, and TCRdb holds only the in-frame ones, with some missing. V, J and clone size reflect that table, while D and trimming were determined from the DNA. The table records 63,000 or so clones, roughly 82% of them present only once. The clonotype was recovered from a human donor in a cohort sampled during active COVID-19. The sequencing input was peripheral blood. The gene calls are TRBV18 and TRBJ1-1; D perhaps matches TRBD1 (5 bases). CDR3 bases: TGTGCCAGCTCATTTCAGGGTCCGGACACTGAAGCTTTCTTT. It codes for CASSFQGPDTEAFF.